This TCR beta chain was recorded in a study of identical twins. Study results and caveats: Within cord blood, abundant beta clonotypes carried fewer insertions, but memory repertoires showed no such trend. The models gave estimates that fell short of the out-of-frame TCR alpha sharing seen in monozygotic twins.

The CDR3 sequence is 15 residues long. V lost 6 bases, J lost 10 bases, and 12 bases stayed unmatched. CDR1 and CDR2 from the germline V gene are MDHEN and SYDVKM. A template switching step contributed a universal primer site, while unique molecular identifiers were present in the cDNA. TCRdb called the 5' RACE reads again in MiXCR, with one record for every CDR3 protein. Of 690,000 or so distinct CDR3 sequences listed, around 6.1% are singletons. This clonotype was detected ten times or more. What it binds is unknown. The rearrangement links TRBV28 to TRBJ2-1, with 10 bases fitting TRBD2. This receptor was obtained from a man between 18 and 29 years old in good health. Sequences were obtained from naive T cells sorted from blood. The CDR3 protein is CASSPGASGSREQFF. In DNA, the CDR3 is TGTGCCAGCAGCCCCGGAGCTAGCGGGAGTCGGGAGCAGTTCTTC.